This TCR beta chain was captured in a study of cytomegalovirus exposure and HLA in healthy donors. Findings and limits, study-wide: In vitro work confirmed that three CMV-associated chains recognize CMV antigens. It was reported that the classifier diagnosed cytomegalovirus status with high specificity and sensitivity in both the original and validation cohorts.

As regards this clone: Its antigen remains unidentified.

Both 60 Vbeta primers and 13 Jbeta primers went into the PCR. Sequencing used immunoSEQ multiplex PCR; TCRdb keeps in-frame clones, though not all of them. The sample records 200,000 or so clones, approximately 80% being singletons. Donors likely had unrecorded immune exposures despite being nominally healthy when sampled. Trimming cost V 7 bases and J 8 bases, with 17 bases left between them. Germline-derived CDR1 and CDR2 are SNHLY and FYNNEI. CDR3 size: 13 residues. V and J are TRBV2 and TRBJ1-2; perhaps TRBD1 as D (6 bases). Sequencing was performed on PBMCs. The origin of this receptor is a woman in her thirties in good health and CMV-seronegative. The CDR3 sequence is CASNPSTGWGYTF. DNA for the CDR3: TGTGCCAGCAATCCCTCTACAGGGTGGGGCTACACCTTC.